A single sample gave rise to the 22 T cell receptor beta chains below, sequenced in a study of blood T cell repertoires in COVID-19. Sequencing was performed with immunoSEQ multiplex PCR; in TCRdb, only in-frame clones are kept and a portion is missing. The sample shows roughly 100,000 clones, nearly 90% of them seen only once. Sequenced material: peripheral blood. The source is a man in his forties or fifties with active COVID-19.

The genes are TRBV1 and TRBJ2-3; the table's D call, TRBD2, was not checked against the DNA. TRBV1 is a documented pseudogene. The CDR3 is 19 residues long. The CDR3 coding sequence is TGCACCAGCAGCCAGTTTTGCGTATCCTTTTTTTGCGGCACAGATACGCAGTATTTT. This gives the protein CTSSQFCVSFFCGTDTQYF.

The rearrangement joins TRBV5-4 to TRBJ1-1; 8 bases fit TRBD1. The CDR3 runs 15 residues. Per germline, CDR1 SGHNT and CDR2 YYREEE (reference sequence). V lost 4 bases and J lost 1; bases outside the gene matches: 6. The CDR3 sequence: CASSPRGPGNTEAFF. The DNA for the CDR3 is TGTGCCAGCAGCCCCAGGGGGCCGGGGAACACTGAAGCTTTCTTT.

V is TRBV18 and J is TRBJ2-3; D might be TRBD2 (5 bases). The CDR3 is 14 amino acids. The V end was cut by 3 bases, the J end by 2 bases, with 9 bases between. Germline CDR1 KGHSH, CDR2 LQKENI. The CDR3 DNA follows: TGTGCCAGCTCACCCCGGGAAACCACAGATACGCAGTATTTT. It yields the protein CASSPRETTDTQYF.

This clone was seen more than once but under ten times. The rearrangement joins TRBV19 to TRBJ1-2, with TRBD1 as a possible D gene (5 bases). V shed 3 bases and J shed 4 bases, with 12 bases lying between them. The CDR3 has 14 residues. Germline V gene data show CDR1 as LNHDA and CDR2 as SQIVND (reference sequence). The CDR3 coding sequence is TGTGCCAGTAGTATGGTGGGGGAGGCCTATGGCTACACCTTC. This gives the protein CASSMVGEAYGYTF. Together with reference TRBV19 and TRBJ1-2, the CDR3 gives the full variable domain: DGGITQSPKYLFRKEGQNVTLSCEQNLNHDAMYWYRQDPGQGLRLIYYSQIVNDFQKGDIAEGYSVSREKKESFPLTVTSAQKNPTAFYLCASSMVGEAYGYTFGSGTRLTVV.

The chain joins TRBV5-4 to TRBJ2-1; maybe TRBD1 (5 bases). The CDR3 runs to 15 residues. CDR1 and CDR2 from the germline V gene are SGHNT and YYREEE (reference sequence). V shed 0 bases and J shed 2 bases, with 9 bases lying between them. The CDR3 region is CASSLVQGPYNEQFF. CDR3 coding DNA: TGTGCCAGCAGCTTGGTCCAGGGCCCCTACAATGAGCAGTTCTTC.

This chain connects TRBV18 to TRBJ2-5; 8 bases fit TRBD2. CDR1 and CDR2 (germline): KGHSH, LQKENI. The CDR3 is 14 amino acids. The V and J ends lost 6 bases and 5 bases, in that order; junction bases with no gene match: 8. CDR3 coding DNA: TGTGCCAGCTCCGAGGTACTAGCGGTGGAGACCCAGTACTTC. This gives the protein CASSEVLAVETQYF.

V is TRBV6-1 and J is TRBJ2-4; D is unclear. There are 15 residues in the CDR3. CDR1 and CDR2 (germline): MNHNS, SASEGT. V gave up 1 base and J gave up 0 bases, with 7 bases separating them. The CDR3 protein is CASSEGPRAKNIQYF. The CDR3 bases are TGTGCCAGCAGTGAAGGGCCTAGAGCCAAAAACATTCAGTACTTC.

This chain uses TRBV7-2 with TRBJ1-4; no firm D call. The V end was cut by 5 bases, the J end by 8 bases, with 21 bases between. The germline gives CDR1 SGHTA, CDR2 FQGNSA. The CDR3 has 16 residues. The chain's CDR3 is CASSAGPRLNAEKLFF. CDR3 sequence (DNA): TGTGCCAGCAGCGCGGGCCCCAGACTTAATGCCGAAAAACTGTTTTTT.

The chain links TRBV6-1 to TRBJ2-2, with 8 bases that match TRBD1. The germline gives CDR1 MNHNS, CDR2 SASEGT. The CDR3 covers 14 residues. V dropped 8 bases and J dropped 5; count of bases not matched to a gene: 7. CDR3 DNA sequence: TGTGCCAGCCTACAGGGGGAATCAACCGGGGAGCTGTTTTTT. This translates into CASLQGESTGELFF.

This chain joins TRBV6-5 and TRBJ1-3; D is ambiguous. The CDR3 has 11 residues. CDR1 is MNHEY and CDR2 is SVGAGI in the germline V gene. The V gene lost 7 bases and the J gene lost 3 bases, with 4 bases spanning the gap. DNA for the CDR3: TGTGCCAGCATTCTTGGAAACACCATATATTTT. It translates to CASILGNTIYF.

The V and J genes are TRBV3-1 (or the pseudogene TRBV3-2) and TRBJ2-7; 11 nucleotides align to TRBD2. CDR3 size: 11 residues. In germline, CDR1 is LGHDT, CDR2 YNNKEL (reference sequence). The CDR3 reads CASLLAGGGIV. The CDR3 coding sequence is TGTGCCAGCCTGCTAGCGGGGGGAGGAATCGTC.

V is TRBV2 and J is TRBJ2-1; TRBD2 agrees at 9 bases. Per the germline V gene, CDR1 is SNHLY and CDR2 is FYNNEI. With 2 bases clipped from V and 4 bases from J, the junction kept 6 bases outside the gene matches. The CDR3 contains 16 residues. CDR3 sequence reads: CASSERSSGGYNEQFF. The CDR3 coding sequence is TGTGCCAGCAGTGAACGGTCGAGCGGGGGGTACAATGAGCAGTTCTTC.

This clone was found once. The chain links TRBV6-5 to TRBJ1-1; D perhaps matches TRBD1 (5 bases). The CDR3 spans 12 residues. V lost 11 bases and J lost 6, with 16 bases in between. Germline lookup yields CDR1 MNHEY and CDR2 SVGAGI. CDR3 in DNA: TGTGCCTCCATCGGGGGGAGGGCTGAAGCTTTCTTT. This codes for CASIGGRAEAFF.

The V and J genes are TRBV6-5 and TRBJ2-7; tentative D call: TRBD1 (6 bases). The germline gives CDR1 MNHEY, CDR2 SVGAGI. The CDR3 consists of 13 residues. Between the trimmed V and J ends, which lost 10 bases and 5 bases, there was a span of 18 bases. The CDR3 loop is CATEDRLPNEQYF. In DNA, the CDR3 is TGTGCCACCGAAGACAGGCTCCCGAACGAGCAGTACTTC.

This chain uses TRBV6-5 with TRBJ2-7; the D is unclear. The V and J ends lost 6 bases and 7 bases respectively, with 7 bases between them. The germline V gene has CDR1 MNHEY and CDR2 SVGAGI. The CDR3 is 10 amino acids. The CDR3 nucleotides read TGTGCCAGCAGGTTACTGGAGCAGTACTTC. Translation: CASRLLEQYF.

The chain couples TRBV7-6 to TRBJ1-4; 7 bases align to TRBD1. V shed 5 bases, J shed 0 bases, and the junction held 6 bases outside the gene matches. Germline V gene lookup returns CDR1 SGHVS and CDR2 FNYEAQ. The CDR3 totals 16 residues. This CDR3 is CASSETGTATNEKLFF. CDR3 nucleotide sequence: TGTGCCAGCAGCGAGACGGGGACAGCAACTAATGAAAAACTGTTTTTT.

The chain employs TRBV24-1 and TRBJ1-2; D not certain. This CDR3 spans 14 amino acids. Trimming left V 3 bases short and J 1 base short, with 8 bases between. Germline V gene data show CDR1 as KGHDR and CDR2 as SFDVKD. DNA for the CDR3: TGTGCCACCAGTGATCCCGGGTTTAACTATGGCTACACCTTC. It translates to CATSDPGFNYGYTF.

V usage is TRBV6-6 and J usage is TRBJ1-2; D may be TRBD1 (5 bases). The germline V gene encodes CDR1 MNHNY and CDR2 SVGAGI (reference sequence). Trimming stripped 1 base from V and 3 bases from J, with 12 bases between. The CDR3 extends over 15 amino acids. The CDR3 nucleotides read TGTGCCAGCAGTTACTGGGAGGGGCAGGACTATGGCTACACCTTC. Translating it yields CASSYWEGQDYGYTF.

The chain is built from TRBV6-6 and TRBJ1-2; the D is unclear. Trimming left V 6 bases short and J 5 bases short, with 19 bases between. This CDR3 has 15 residues. The germline CDR1 and CDR2 sequences are MNHNY and SVGAGI (reference sequence). Written as DNA, the CDR3 is TGTGCCAGCAGCCAAACGGGATCGGGCCTATATGGCTACACCTTC. Translating gives CASSQTGSGLYGYTF.

This chain links TRBV10-3 with TRBJ2-2; D perhaps matches TRBD2 (7 bases). Germline-derived CDR1 and CDR2 are ENHRY and SYGVKD. V lost 7 bases to trimming and J lost 6 bases, with 18 bases between them. The CDR3 contains 15 residues. CDR3 sequence: CAITGGQGIAGELFF. The CDR3 DNA is TGTGCCATCACGGGGGGCCAGGGTATCGCCGGGGAGCTGTTTTTT.

The chain uses TRBV19 and TRBJ2-1, with a tentative D call TRBD2 (6 bases). V lost 6 bases, J lost 1 base, and 10 bases lay in between. This CDR3 contains 14 residues. Germline CDR1 is LNHDA and CDR2 is SQIVND (reference sequence). The DNA for the CDR3 is TGTGCCAGTAGGGCCGGGGGATCCTACAATGAGCAGTTCTTC. This gives the protein CASRAGGSYNEQFF. Based on the CDR3 plus reference TRBV19 and TRBJ2-1, the full variable domain is DGGITQSPKYLFRKEGQNVTLSCEQNLNHDAMYWYRQDPGQGLRLIYYSQIVNDFQKGDIAEGYSVSREKKESFPLTVTSAQKNPTAFYLCASRAGGSYNEQFFGPGTRLTVL.

The chain couples TRBV19 to TRBJ2-2, with 8 bases identical to TRBD1. V shed 8 bases and J 4 bases; nucleotides not matched to a gene: 12. This CDR3 has 16 residues. CDR1 is LNHDA, CDR2 SQIVND, per germline (reference sequence). CDR3 region: CASQLGTGLFTGELFF. As DNA, the CDR3 is TGTGCCAGTCAACTTGGGACAGGACTTTTCACCGGGGAGCTGTTTTTT. Combining the CDR3 with reference TRBV19 and TRBJ2-2 gives the whole variable domain DGGITQSPKYLFRKEGQNVTLSCEQNLNHDAMYWYRQDPGQGLRLIYYSQIVNDFQKGDIAEGYSVSREKKESFPLTVTSAQKNPTAFYLCASQLGTGLFTGELFFGEGSRLTVL.